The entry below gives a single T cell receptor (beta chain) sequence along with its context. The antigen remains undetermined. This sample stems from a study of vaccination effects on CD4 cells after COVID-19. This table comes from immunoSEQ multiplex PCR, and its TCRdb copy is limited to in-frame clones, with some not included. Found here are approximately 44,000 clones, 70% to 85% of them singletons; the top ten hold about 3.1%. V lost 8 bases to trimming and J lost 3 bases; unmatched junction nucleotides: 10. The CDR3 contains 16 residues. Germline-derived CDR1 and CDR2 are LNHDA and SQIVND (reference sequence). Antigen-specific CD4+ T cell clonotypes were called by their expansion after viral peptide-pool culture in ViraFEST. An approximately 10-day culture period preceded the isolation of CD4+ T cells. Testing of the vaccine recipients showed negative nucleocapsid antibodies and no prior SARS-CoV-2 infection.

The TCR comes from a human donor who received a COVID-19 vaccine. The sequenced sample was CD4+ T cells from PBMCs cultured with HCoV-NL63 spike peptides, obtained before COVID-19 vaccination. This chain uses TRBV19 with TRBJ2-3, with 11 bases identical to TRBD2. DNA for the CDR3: TGTGCCAGTGGGGTAGCGGGGGGGCTGGGGACAGATACGCAGTATTTT. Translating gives CASGVAGGLGTDTQYF.